This T cell receptor (beta chain) was captured by sequencing in a study of blood T cell repertoires in COVID-19. Only in-frame clones appear in the TCRdb table, and some are missing; sequencing was by immunoSEQ multiplex PCR. The sample records some 410,000 clones, roughly 88% being singletons. Germline loops: CDR1 LNHDA, CDR2 SQIVND (reference sequence). The length of the CDR3 is 18 residues. V dropped 5 bases and J dropped 6; count of bases not matched to a gene: 16. Source material: PBMCs or T cells enriched from blood (not recorded which). This chain joins TRBV19 and TRBJ2-1; 10 bases are shared with TRBD2. This clonotype originated in a woman aged 25 to 39 with acute COVID-19. CDR3 DNA sequence: TGTGCCAGTAGTCGGCCTAGCGGGGGAGCCCTTATGTTCAATGAGCAGTTCTTC. It encodes CASSRPSGGALMFNEQFF.